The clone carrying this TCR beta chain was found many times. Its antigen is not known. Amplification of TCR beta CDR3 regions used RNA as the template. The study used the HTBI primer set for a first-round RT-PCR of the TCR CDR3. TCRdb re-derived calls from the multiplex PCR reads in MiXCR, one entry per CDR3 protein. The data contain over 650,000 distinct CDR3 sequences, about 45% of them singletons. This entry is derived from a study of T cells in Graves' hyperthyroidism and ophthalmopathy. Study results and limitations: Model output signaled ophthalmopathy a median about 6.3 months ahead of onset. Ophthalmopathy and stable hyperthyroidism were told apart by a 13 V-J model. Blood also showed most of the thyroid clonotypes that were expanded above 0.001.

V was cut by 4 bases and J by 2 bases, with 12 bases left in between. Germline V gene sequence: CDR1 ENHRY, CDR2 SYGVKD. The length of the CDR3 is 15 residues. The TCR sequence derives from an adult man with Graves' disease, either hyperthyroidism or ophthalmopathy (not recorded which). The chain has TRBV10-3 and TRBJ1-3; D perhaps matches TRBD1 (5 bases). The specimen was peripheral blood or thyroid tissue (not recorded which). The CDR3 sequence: CAISGQGMAGNTIYF. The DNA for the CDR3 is TGTGCCATCAGTGGCCAGGGAATGGCTGGAAACACCATATATTTT.